These 21 T cell receptor beta chains originate from one sample sequenced in a study of blood T cell repertoires in COVID-19. The repertoire was sequenced with immunoSEQ multiplex PCR; TCRdb's copy has only in-frame clones and lacks some. The data contain approximately 200,000 clones, 86% of them seen just once; the ten biggest clones take up 2% to 2.5%. Sequences were obtained from peripheral blood. The receptor set was obtained from a woman aged 50 to 65 with acute or convalescent COVID-19.

J is TRBJ1-6 and V is TRBV7-2, with 9 bases lining up with TRBD1. Germline trimming cut 5 bases from V and 8 bases from J; bases unmatched to any gene: 7. Looked up from germline, CDR1 is SGHTA and CDR2 is FQGNSA. The CDR3 is 15 amino acids. The CDR3, as DNA: TGTGCCAGCAGCACGGGACAGGGCCTTGATTCACCCCTCCACTTT. Translating gives CASSTGQGLDSPLHF.

The J gene is TRBJ2-1, the V gene TRBV7-2, with 10 bases aligning to TRBD2. Germline V gene lookup returns CDR1 SGHTA and CDR2 FQGNSA. V was clipped by 4 bases and J by 4 bases; unmatched bases: 4. The CDR3 has 15 amino acids. CDR3 sequence reads: CASSSSGREYNEQFF. CDR3 in DNA: TGTGCCAGCAGCTCTAGCGGGAGAGAGTACAATGAGCAGTTCTTC.

The chain is built from TRBV7-2 and TRBJ2-7, with D unresolved. Germline values: CDR1 SGHTA, CDR2 FQGNSA. This CDR3 is built from 14 residues. Between the trimmed V and J ends, which lost 1 base and 0 bases, there was a span of 7 bases. CDR3 coding DNA: TGTGCCAGCAGCTTAGGGGCATTCTCCTACGAGCAGTACTTC. It is translated as CASSLGAFSYEQYF. The full variable domain, rest sourced from reference TRBV7-2 and TRBJ2-7, is GAGVSQSPSNKVTEKGKDVELRCDPISGHTALYWYRQSLGQGLEFLIYFQGNSAPDKSGLPSDRFSAERTGGSVSTLTIQRTQQEDSAVYLCASSLGAFSYEQYFGPGTRLTVT.

CDR3 coding DNA: TGTGCCAGCAGTTTTGTCAGCGGGGAGACCCAGTACTTC. Translating it yields CASSFVSGETQYF. This chain connects TRBV27 to TRBJ2-5; tentative D call: TRBD2 (6 bases). Trimming stripped 3 bases from V and 5 bases from J, with 10 bases between. Germline loops: CDR1 MNHEY, CDR2 SMNVEV (reference sequence). The length of the CDR3 is 13 residues.

The gene calls are TRBV7-9 and TRBJ2-7; 7 bases align to TRBD1. CDR1 SEHNR and CDR2 FQNEAQ come from the germline V gene (reference sequence). V shed 10 bases, J shed 4 bases, and the junction held 10 bases outside the gene matches. CDR3 length: 13 residues. CDR3 in DNA: TGTGCCAAAAGACAGGGTAGGTCGTACGAGCAGTACTTC. This sequence encodes CAKRQGRSYEQYF.

This clone was seen once. The CDR3 loop is CASSRQETQYF. CDR3 in DNA: TGTGCCAGCAGCCGGCAAGAGACCCAGTACTTC. The gene calls are TRBV6-5 and TRBJ2-5; no clear D gene. This CDR3 has 11 amino acids. V was trimmed by 6 bases and J by 2 bases, leaving 4 bases between them. CDR1 MNHEY and CDR2 SVGAGI come from the germline V gene.

The table lists this clone with a count of one. The CDR3 region has the DNA TGTGCCAGCAGCATGGCGGGGGGCGCGACAGATACGCAGTATTTT. Protein: CASSMAGGATDTQYF. The V call is TRBV13, the J call TRBJ2-3; 8 bases align to TRBD2. V was clipped by 5 bases and J by 3 bases; unmatched bases: 7. The CDR3 is made up of 15 amino acids. The germline gives CDR1 PRHDT, CDR2 FYEKMQ (reference sequence).

This chain links TRBV15 with TRBJ1-3, with 7 positions matching TRBD1. Germline CDR1 and CDR2: LNHNV and YYDKDF (reference sequence). V was pared by 4 bases and J by 0 bases, with 6 bases of the junction left unmatched. The CDR3 is 16 amino acids. This CDR3 reads CATSTTGQHSGNTIYF. CDR3 sequence (DNA): TGTGCCACCAGCACGACAGGGCAACACTCTGGAAACACCATATATTTT. The whole variable domain, remainder taken from reference TRBV15 and TRBJ1-3, is DAMVIQNPRYQVTQFGKPVTLSCSQTLNHNVMYWYQQKSSQAPKLLFHYYDKDFNNEADTPDNFQSRRPNTSFCFLDIRSPGLGDTAMYLCATSTTGQHSGNTIYFGEGSWLTVV.

The chain carries TRBV6-5 and TRBJ2-3, with 8 bases that match TRBD2. The V segment lost 5 bases and the J segment 5 bases; nucleotides outside the gene matches: 9. The CDR3 runs to 15 residues. Germline V gene lookup returns CDR1 MNHEY and CDR2 SVGAGI. CDR3 coding DNA: TGTGCCAGCAGTCCCTTCAGCGGGAGTGGAGATACGCAGTATTTT. It codes for CASSPFSGSGDTQYF.

In this sample, this clone turned up a few times. The rearrangement uses TRBV29-1 and TRBJ2-4, with D tentatively TRBD1 (5 bases). V shed 1 base and J shed 2 bases, with 12 bases lying between them. The CDR3 runs to 15 residues. Germline assignment: CDR1 SQVTM and CDR2 ANQGSEA. The CDR3 protein is CSVEGRVGTKNIQYF. As DNA, the CDR3 is TGCAGCGTTGAAGGCAGGGTGGGAACCAAAAACATTCAGTACTTC.

The CDR3 region is CASSEAPGLAETQYF. CDR3 nucleotide sequence: TGTGCCAGCAGTGAAGCTCCGGGACTAGCGGAGACCCAGTACTTC. V and J are TRBV2 and TRBJ2-5; 10 bases match TRBD2. This CDR3 comprises 15 residues. Germline CDR1 reads SNHLY; CDR2 reads FYNNEI. V was pared by 0 bases and J by 5 bases, with 3 bases of the junction left unmatched.

The chain uses TRBV6-4 and TRBJ1-6; perhaps TRBD1 as D (5 bases). The germline V gene has CDR1 MRHNA and CDR2 SNTAGT. The CDR3 consists of 16 residues. V lost 0 bases and J 6 bases, leaving 12 bases between the germline ends. Here the CDR3 reads CASSDSGVKGNSPLHF. In nucleotides, the CDR3 is TGTGCCAGCAGTGACTCAGGGGTAAAGGGTAATTCACCCCTCCACTTT.

The chain uses TRBV4-1 and TRBJ1-2; D is possibly TRBD1 (5 bases). V was trimmed by 5 bases and J by 5 bases, leaving 12 bases between them. CDR3 length: 13 amino acids. CDR1 is MGHRA and CDR2 is YSYEKL in the germline V gene. The CDR3 nucleotides are TGCGCCAGCAGCAATACAGGATTATATGGCTACACCTTC. Its protein product is CASSNTGLYGYTF.

This chain uses TRBV9 with TRBJ2-1; TRBD2 matches at 7 bases. CDR1 and CDR2 from the germline V gene are SGDLS and YYNGEE. This CDR3 has 15 residues. With 4 bases clipped from V and 2 bases from J, the junction kept 6 bases outside the gene matches. The CDR3 protein is CASSPWSGAYNEQFF. The CDR3 nucleotides are TGTGCCAGCAGCCCGTGGAGCGGGGCCTACAATGAGCAGTTCTTC.

The chain is built from TRBV27 and TRBJ2-3; D gene uncertain. This CDR3 spans 13 amino acids. The V end was cut by 2 bases, the J end by 4 bases, with 7 bases between. Germline V gene lookup returns CDR1 MNHEY and CDR2 SMNVEV (reference sequence). The DNA of the CDR3 is TGTGCCAGCAGTTTAGTACTGGCAGATACGCAGTATTTT. This gives the protein CASSLVLADTQYF.

The chain links TRBV27 to TRBJ2-1; D is uncertain. The CDR3 runs 14 residues. The V and J ends lost 0 bases and 2 bases respectively, with 5 bases between them. Per germline, CDR1 MNHEY and CDR2 SMNVEV (reference sequence). CDR3 DNA sequence: TGTGCCAGCAGTTTATCAGGAGCCTACAATGAGCAGTTCTTC. It specifies CASSLSGAYNEQFF.

The chain uses TRBV6-5 and TRBJ2-7, with D tentatively TRBD2 (6 bases). In germline, CDR1 is MNHEY, CDR2 SVGAGI. V lost 6 bases and J 4 bases, leaving 16 bases between the germline ends. This CDR3 comprises 14 residues. In DNA, the CDR3 is TGTGCCAGCAGCCCCCAAGCGGGCAAATACGAGCAGTACTTC. It codes for CASSPQAGKYEQYF.

In nucleotides, the CDR3 is TGCGCCAGCAGCCGACTTTCGGGGGGCGCCTACGAGCAGTACTTC. The encoded protein is CASSRLSGGAYEQYF. The J gene is TRBJ2-7, the V gene TRBV5-1, with D maybe TRBD2 (7 bases). The V and J ends lost 4 bases and 2 bases respectively, with 16 bases between them. This CDR3 is 15 amino acids long. CDR1 and CDR2 (germline): SGHRS, YFSETQ.

The chain joins TRBV7-9 to TRBJ1-6, with D perhaps matching TRBD1 (5 bases). CDR1 and CDR2 (germline): SEHNR, FQNEAQ (reference sequence). The CDR3 runs to 16 residues. Trimming cost V 5 bases and J 4 bases, with 15 bases left between them. CDR3 protein: CASSPRGGGYNSPLHF. CDR3 bases: TGTGCCAGCAGCCCGAGAGGCGGGGGATATAATTCACCCCTCCACTTT.

The chain is built from TRBV29-1 and TRBJ1-5, with 8 bases fitting TRBD1. There are 13 residues in the CDR3. V gave up 4 bases and J gave up 6 bases; unmatched junction bases: 5. CDR1 SQVTM and CDR2 ANQGSEA come from the germline V gene. The CDR3 sequence: CSVGQGAGQPQHF. Written as DNA, the CDR3 is TGCAGCGTTGGGCAGGGGGCAGGTCAGCCCCAGCATTTT.

In this sample, this clone turned up a few times. This CDR3 is also generated by other DNA sequences in the sample. This chain uses TRBV15 with TRBJ1-6; a weak D match, TRBD1 (5 bases). The CDR3 is made up of 15 amino acids. Germline V lookup: CDR1 LNHNV, CDR2 YYDKDF (reference sequence). Trimming cost V 0 bases and J 7 bases, with 10 bases left between them. CDR3 in amino acids: CATSRDQGFNSPLHF. The CDR3 DNA reads TGTGCCACCAGCAGAGATCAGGGATTCAATTCACCCCTCCACTTT.